These T cell receptor beta chains were read from a single sample in a study of cytomegalovirus exposure and HLA in healthy donors. The repertoire was sequenced with immunoSEQ multiplex PCR; TCRdb's copy has only in-frame clones and lacks some. This sample has about 140,000 clones, with approximately 91% found just once. The material sequenced was PBMCs. The receptors shown here come from a woman in her 40s in good health and CMV-seronegative. Both conserved end residues are part of each CDR3. The order of the fields is D gene, V gene, J gene, clone size, CDR3 protein, CDR3 DNA. A D gene is named only where the DNA matches it firmly. Expanded clones get a size class; other rows say once, few or many, or leave the size out.

>TRBD1|TRBV7-8|TRBJ1-5|-
CASSSWLTGINQPQHF
TGTGCCAGCAGCTCTTGGTTGACAGGGATCAATCAGCCCCAGCATTTT
>-|TRBV5-1|TRBJ1-2|-
CASSAADSNYGYTF
TGCGCCAGCAGCGCGGCGGACAGTAACTATGGCTACACCTTC
>-|TRBV9|TRBJ2-7|once
CASSALGSSYEQYF
TGTGCCAGCAGCGCACTTGGTTCCTCCTACGAGCAGTACTTC
>-|TRBV11-3|TRBJ2-1|-
CASSTSWGANNEQFF
TGTGCCAGCAGCACCTCCTGGGGCGCAAACAATGAGCAGTTCTTC
>TRBD2|TRBV5-6|TRBJ2-5|few
CASSGLAGGQETQYF
TGTGCCAGCAGCGGACTAGCGGGAGGCCAAGAGACCCAGTACTTC
>TRBD1|TRBV28|TRBJ1-2|-
CASSLLTGGLGYTF
TGTGCCAGCAGTTTACTCACAGGGGGTCTTGGCTACACCTTC
>TRBD1|TRBV11-3|TRBJ2-3|-
CASSPRTGVSTDTQYF
TGTGCCAGCAGCCCCAGGACAGGGGTTAGCACAGATACGCAGTATTTT
>-|TRBV2|TRBJ2-3|-
CASRERVSTDTQYF
TGTGCCAGCAGGGAGCGGGTTAGCACAGATACGCAGTATTTT
>-|TRBV28|TRBJ2-2|-
CASSTTGETGELFF
TGTGCCAGCAGCACGACAGGAGAAACCGGGGAGCTGTTTTTT
>-|TRBV28|TRBJ1-2|-
CASSLGAYGYTF
TGTGCCAGCAGTTTGGGCGCTTATGGCTACACCTTC
>TRBD1|TRBV5-1|TRBJ2-5|few
CASRTGVQETQYF
TGCGCCAGCAGGACAGGGGTTCAAGAGACCCAGTACTTC
>-|TRBV7-2|TRBJ2-3|-
CASSLGGTADTQYF
TGTGCCAGCAGCTTGGGCGGGACGGCAGATACGCAGTATTTT
>TRBD1|TRBV11-3|TRBJ1-1|-
CASSLRQGNTEAFF
TGTGCCAGCAGCCTTAGACAGGGAAACACTGAAGCTTTCTTT
>-|TRBV2|TRBJ1-6|-
CASTKEGSGSSPLHF
TGTGCCAGCACCAAAGAGGGATCCGGCTCTTCACCCCTCCACTTT
>TRBD1|TRBV5-4|TRBJ2-7|-
CASSQTGGAGEQYF
TGTGCCAGCAGCCAGACAGGGGGCGCGGGGGAGCAGTACTTC
>-|TRBV6-5|TRBJ1-6|-
CASKGQSGSPLHF
TGTGCCAGCAAGGGACAATCGGGTTCACCCCTCCACTTT
>-|TRBV10-3|TRBJ2-3|-
CAIRELPSGTDTQYF
TGTGCCATCAGGGAACTACCTTCGGGCACAGATACGCAGTATTTT
>-|TRBV5-8|TRBJ1-2|once
CASSPMSGSPGYTF
TGTGCCAGCAGCCCGATGTCGGGTAGCCCTGGCTACACCTTC
>TRBD2|TRBV11-3|TRBJ2-7|few
CASSFSPGLVYEQYF
TGTGCCAGCAGCTTTAGCCCGGGACTAGTCTACGAGCAGTACTTC
>TRBD2|TRBV30|TRBJ2-1|once
CAQSTSGLVANEQFF
TGTGCCCAAAGCACATCGGGACTAGTAGCCAATGAGCAGTTCTTC
>TRBD1|TRBV2|TRBJ1-2|-
CASSEGQGHGYTF
TGTGCCAGCAGTGAAGGACAGGGACATGGCTACACCTTC
>TRBD1|TRBV13|TRBJ1-1|few
CASLGRQGRVDTEAFF
TGTGCCAGTTTGGGGCGACAGGGGAGGGTGGACACTGAAGCTTTCTTT
>TRBD2|TRBV2|TRBJ2-7|-
CASSESTSAKVYEQYF
TGTGCCAGCAGTGAGTCGACTAGCGCAAAAGTATACGAGCAGTACTTC
>-|TRBV7-8|TRBJ2-7|-
CASSLVSSGGISSYEQYF
TGTGCCAGCAGCTTGGTATCTTCAGGTGGAATAAGCTCCTACGAGCAGTACTTC
>-|TRBV5-1|TRBJ2-5|-
CASARQGGQETQYF
TGCGCCAGCGCTAGACAAGGGGGTCAAGAGACCCAGTACTTC
>-|TRBV6-5|TRBJ2-7|-
CASSSQTGPRRDEQYF
TGTGCCAGCAGTTCCCAGACAGGCCCGCGTCGGGACGAGCAGTACTTC
>TRBD2|TRBV11-2|TRBJ2-1|-
CASRLAELNEQFF
TGTGCCAGCAGACTAGCGGAGCTAAATGAGCAGTTCTTC
>-|TRBV5-1|TRBJ2-3|-
CASSGRGDTQYF
TGCGCCAGCAGCGGGAGAGGGGATACGCAGTATTTT
>-|TRBV7-9|TRBJ2-5|-
CSSSLGDSETQYF
TGTTCCAGCAGCTTGGGTGACTCAGAGACCCAGTACTTC
>-|TRBV7-6|TRBJ2-3|-
CASSSDRYTQYF
TGTGCCAGCAGCTCGGACAGATATACGCAGTATTTT
>TRBD1|TRBV5-4|TRBJ1-6|-
CASSLPADGQDSPLHF
TGTGCCAGCAGCCTCCCAGCGGACGGACAGGATTCACCCCTCCACTTT
>TRBD2|TRBV28|TRBJ2-3|-
CASSPLRGRVSDTQYF
TGTGCCAGCAGTCCCCTCCGCGGGAGGGTCTCAGATACGCAGTATTTT
>TRBD2|TRBV6-1|TRBJ2-7|-
CASSTAGPYEQYF
TGTGCCAGCAGCACAGCGGGACCCTACGAGCAGTACTTC
>TRBD2|TRBV7-2|TRBJ2-7|-
CASSMIGGGLAGLFEQYF
TGTGCCAGCAGCATGATAGGGGGTGGGCTAGCGGGCCTTTTCGAGCAGTACTTC
>-|TRBV11-3|TRBJ2-7|-
CASSETQGYEQYF
TGTGCCAGCAGCGAGACTCAGGGCTACGAGCAGTACTTC
>-|TRBV5-8|TRBJ2-5|-
CASRPKTGQETQYF
TGTGCCAGCAGACCAAAGACAGGCCAAGAGACCCAGTACTTC
>-|TRBV14|TRBJ1-2|-
CASSHGQLYGYTF
TGTGCCAGCAGCCACGGACAGTTATATGGCTACACCTTC